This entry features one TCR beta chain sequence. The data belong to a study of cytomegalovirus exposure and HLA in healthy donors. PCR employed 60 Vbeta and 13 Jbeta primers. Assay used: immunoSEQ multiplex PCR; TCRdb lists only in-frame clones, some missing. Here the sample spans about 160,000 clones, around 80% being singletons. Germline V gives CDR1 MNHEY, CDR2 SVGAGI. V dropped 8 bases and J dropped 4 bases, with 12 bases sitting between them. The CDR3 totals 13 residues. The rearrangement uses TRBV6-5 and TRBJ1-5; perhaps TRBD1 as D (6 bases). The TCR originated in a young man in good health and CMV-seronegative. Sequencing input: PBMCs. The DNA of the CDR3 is TGTGCCAGCTCCCGACAGGATAATCAGCCCCAGCATTTT. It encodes CASSRQDNQPQHF.